The rows below give T cell receptor beta chains drawn from one sample of a study of blood T cell repertoires in COVID-19. Here immunoSEQ multiplex PCR was the method, and the copy in TCRdb shows in-frame clones only, minus some. The top ten hold around 1.6% of the sample, which has some 170,000 clones, approximately 90% seen once. The specimen sequenced was peripheral blood. These receptors were collected from a woman aged 45-65 years with acute or convalescent COVID-19. CDR3s include the opening cysteine and the closing phenylalanine or tryptophan. Each record gives: D gene, clone size, J gene, V gene, CDR3 DNA, CDR3 protein. A D gene is named only where the DNA matches it firmly. Rows may omit the clone size; those that give it use once, few, many or a size class.

>-|-|TRBJ1-6|TRBV18
TGTGCCAGCTCGCCGGTGGTGGATTCACCCCTCCACTTT
CASSPVVDSPLHF
>-|-|TRBJ1-4|TRBV7-2
TGTGCCAGCAGCTGGAGGGGTGAAGAAAAACTGTTTTTT
CASSWRGEEKLFF
>-|few|TRBJ1-1|TRBV18
TGTGCCAGCTCACCCAACCCTAGTGCTGAAGCTTTCTTT
CASSPNPSAEAFF
>-|-|TRBJ2-3|TRBV6-4
TGTGCCAGCAGTGAGTTTTCAGGGCTGAGCACAGATACGCAGTATTTT
CASSEFSGLSTDTQYF
>-|medium-sized|TRBJ2-7|TRBV13
TGTGCCAGCAGCTTAGGCCATGGGGGCGGCGAGCAGTACTTC
CASSLGHGGGEQYF
>TRBD1|few|TRBJ1-1|TRBV7-2
TGTGCCAGCAGCGCGGACAGGGTCACTGAAGCTTTCTTT
CASSADRVTEAFF
>TRBD1|-|TRBJ1-2|TRBV7-9
TGTGCCAGCAGCTCTGGACAGGGAGGGGACTATGGCTACACCTTC
CASSSGQGGDYGYTF
>TRBD1|-|TRBJ1-2|TRBV20-1
TGCAGTGCTAGTACAGGGGACTATGGCTACACCTTC
CSASTGDYGYTF
>TRBD1|few|TRBJ1-1|TRBV11-3
TGTGCCAGCAGCAAGCCGGGACAGGGGGACACTGAAGCTTTCTTT
CASSKPGQGDTEAFF
>-|-|TRBJ2-1|TRBV15
TGTGCCACCAGCAGAGGGCTAGTAAGTAGCGAGCAGTTCTTC
CATSRGLVSSEQFF
>TRBD1|-|TRBJ1-1|TRBV28
TGTGCCAGCGGACCAAAAGGGACAGGGAAGACTGAAGCTTTCTTT
CASGPKGTGKTEAFF
>-|-|TRBJ1-1|TRBV4-2
TGTGCCAGCAACGCGCTTTGGTTAACTAACACTGAAGCTTTCTTT
CASNALWLTNTEAFF
>-|-|TRBJ1-3|TRBV7-9
TGTGCCAGCAGCTTGGAGGCGGGCACCATATATTTT
CASSLEAGTIYF
>TRBD1|-|TRBJ2-1|TRBV30
TGTGCCTGGAGGGTCGGGACAGACAATGAGCAGTTCTTC
CAWRVGTDNEQFF
>-|-|TRBJ1-1|TRBV18
TGTGCCAGCTCACCACTGGATATAATGACGGGCACTGAAGCTTTCTTT
CASSPLDIMTGTEAFF
>-|-|TRBJ1-2|TRBV7-2
TGTGCCAGCAGCTTATTCACAGGAGATAACTATGGCTACACCTTC
CASSLFTGDNYGYTF
>-|-|TRBJ2-3|TRBV7-3
TGTGCCAGCAGCTTAATCCCGGCGGCGGGCACAGATACGCAGTATTTT
CASSLIPAAGTDTQYF
>-|-|TRBJ2-1|TRBV12-3/TRBV12-4
TGTGCCAGCAGTACGGACCAGCGGGAGTTCTTC
CASSTDQREFF
>TRBD2|-|TRBJ2-7|TRBV24-1
TGTGCCACCAGTGACCCCGGGAGGGACGAGCAGTACTTC
CATSDPGRDEQYF
>-|-|TRBJ2-1|TRBV5-1
TGCGCCAGCAGCTCTAGCTTAATGGATGAGCAGTTCTTC
CASSSSLMDEQFF
>TRBD1|-|TRBJ2-5|TRBV27
TGTGCCAGCAGTTTAAATCAGGGGGCCGGGGAGACCCAGTACTTC
CASSLNQGAGETQYF
>-|-|TRBJ2-7|TRBV6-1
TGTGCCAGCAGTGAGGGGCTCACCTACGAGCAGTACTTC
CASSEGLTYEQYF
>-|-|TRBJ2-7|TRBV6-1
TGTGCCAGCAGTTCCCAGGGGTACGAGCAGTACTTC
CASSSQGYEQYF
>TRBD1|-|TRBJ1-6|TRBV19
TGTGCCAGTAGTACCGGGACAGGGGGCGCTGGGGATAATTCACCCCTCCACTTT
CASSTGTGGAGDNSPLHF
>-|-|TRBJ1-2|TRBV27
TGTGCCAGCAGCTCCCGGTCGACACCAAGCAACTATGGCTACACCTTC
CASSSRSTPSNYGYTF
>TRBD1|-|TRBJ2-7|TRBV11-3
TGTGCCAGCAGCTTAGGTTTCACAGGGGGCTCCTCCGAGCAGTACTTC
CASSLGFTGGSSEQYF
>TRBD1|-|TRBJ2-5|TRBV29-1
TGCAGCGCCCACAGGGGGCAGGAGACCCAGTACTTC
CSAHRGQETQYF
>-|-|TRBJ1-1|TRBV19
TGTGCCAGTAGTTTAGGACTTCTGAACACTGAAGCTTTCTTT
CASSLGLLNTEAFF
>TRBD2|-|TRBJ2-3|TRBV7-2
TGTGCCAGCAGCTCCCAGGCGGGGCGGGAGGCCCTAAATACGCAGTATTTT
CASSSQAGREALNTQYF
>-|-|TRBJ2-5|TRBV18
TGTGCCAGCTCACCAACGGAGGAAGAGACCCAGTACTTC
CASSPTEEETQYF
>TRBD1|-|TRBJ1-1|TRBV3-1/TRBV3-2
TGTGCCAGCATCCCCCAAGAGGCAGGGGGCACTGAAGCTTTCTTT
CASIPQEAGGTEAFF
>TRBD1|-|TRBJ1-1|TRBV6-2/TRBV6-3
TGTGCCAGCAGTTACGGTTACAGGGGGCTACTGGCTGAAGCTTTCTTT
CASSYGYRGLLAEAFF
>-|-|TRBJ1-6|TRBV7-2
TGTGCCAGCAGGGTAGGCCCGGGTGGATATAATTCACCCCTCCACTTT
CASRVGPGGYNSPLHF
>TRBD1|-|TRBJ1-2|TRBV19
TGTGCCAGTAGGAAACAGGGGGCTAACTATGGCTACACCTTC
CASRKQGANYGYTF
>TRBD1|-|TRBJ1-5|TRBV2
TGTGCCAGCAGTGAACAGGGGGTCAATCAGCCCCAGCATTTT
CASSEQGVNQPQHF
>TRBD2|once|TRBJ2-3|TRBV7-6
TGTGCCAGCAGCTTACCAGGAACTAGCGGGAGTACAGATACGCAGTATTTT
CASSLPGTSGSTDTQYF
>TRBD1|-|TRBJ1-2|TRBV9
TGTGCCAGCAGCGTAGACCCCGGACAGGGTTTTGGCTACACCTTC
CASSVDPGQGFGYTF
>-|-|TRBJ1-3|TRBV12-5
TGTGCTAGTGGTTCAGGGGCCTTCGCAAGAAACACCATATATTTT
CASGSGAFARNTIYF
>-|-|TRBJ1-1|TRBV5-1
TGCGCCAGCAGCTTGGGGCCCTTGACAGCTATGAACACTGAAGCTTTCTTT
CASSLGPLTAMNTEAFF
>-|once|TRBJ1-1|TRBV6-5
TGTGCCAGCAGTTACTCGAGGCAGGGGATCGGCGCTGAAGCTTTCTTT
CASSYSRQGIGAEAFF
>TRBD1|-|TRBJ2-2|TRBV3-1/TRBV3-2
TGTGCCAGCAGCCAACCGGGACAGGGGATAACCGGGGAGCTGTTTTTT
CASSQPGQGITGELFF
>-|-|TRBJ1-3|TRBV7-6
TGTGCCAGCAGCACCAGGGTTCCACCTGGAAACACCATATATTTT
CASSTRVPPGNTIYF
>TRBD2|-|TRBJ2-1|TRBV24-1
TGTGCCACCAGTGACCCGACTAGCGGAATCTACAATGAGCAGTTCTTC
CATSDPTSGIYNEQFF
>-|few|TRBJ1-1|TRBV2
TGTGCCAGCAGGCCAGACACCGGGCGGGACACTGAAGCTTTCTTT
CASRPDTGRDTEAFF
>TRBD1|-|TRBJ2-7|TRBV11-3
TGTGCCAGCAGCCGAGCCGGGACAGACCAGTCCTACGAGCAGTACTTC
CASSRAGTDQSYEQYF
>-|-|TRBJ1-1|TRBV9
TGTGCCAGCAGCGCAACAACAAGGAGTGGAGCTTTCTTT
CASSATTRSGAFF